The next 21 T cell receptor beta chains were all read from a single sample in a study of shared clonotypes between healthy human individuals. Clones were sequenced by immunoSEQ multiplex PCR, and TCRdb holds only the in-frame ones, with some missing. The table records under 2,500,000 clones, approximately 94% of them present only once. Sequenced sample: naive CD4+ T cells sorted from blood. The subset here: CD45RA+ positively selected. Receptors originate from a man between 18 and 35 years old in good health.

The chain uses TRBV6-6 and TRBJ2-7; the D gene is possibly TRBD1 (6 bases). Trimming shortened V by 5 bases and J by 0 bases, and 14 bases separated the two germline ends. In germline, CDR1 is MNHNY, CDR2 SVGAGI (reference sequence). The CDR3 covers 15 residues. This CDR3 reads CASSPGVRSSYEQYF. Here the CDR3 DNA reads TGTGCCAGCAGTCCAGGGGTCCGTAGCTCCTACGAGCAGTACTTC.

On this clone: The sample contains more than one DNA sequence encoding this CDR3. The chain uses TRBV6-5 and TRBJ1-2; TRBD1 might be the D (5 bases). Germline values: CDR1 MNHEY, CDR2 SVGAGI. V lost 0 bases, J lost 2 bases, and 7 bases lay in between. The CDR3 loop spans 14 amino acids. The CDR3 sequence: CASSYSSGNYGYTF. The DNA for the CDR3 is TGTGCCAGCAGTTACTCGTCAGGGAACTATGGCTACACCTTC.

Worth noting for this clone: The sample holds other DNA sequences that translate to the same CDR3. The CDR3 sequence: CASSLPPDTQYF. Written as DNA, the CDR3 is TGCGCCAGCAGCTTACCACCAGATACGCAGTATTTT. The chain recombines TRBV5-1 with TRBJ2-3; no reliable D call. This CDR3 is 12 amino acids long. Germline assignment: CDR1 SGHRS and CDR2 YFSETQ. The ends were cut back, 2 bases at V and 4 bases at J, with 5 bases in the middle.

The chain couples TRBV4-1 to TRBJ2-3, with 7 bases aligning to TRBD1. The CDR3 is 15 amino acids. The germline V gene encodes CDR1 MGHRA and CDR2 YSYEKL. V lost 5 bases and J lost 2; bases outside the gene matches: 7. The CDR3 DNA reads TGCGCCAGCAGCTCCCGGGACAGCCTCACAGATACGCAGTATTTT. Its protein is CASSSRDSLTDTQYF.

This chain uses TRBV2 with TRBJ2-7; D not resolved. Looked up from germline, CDR1 is SNHLY and CDR2 is FYNNEI. The CDR3 has 14 residues. V dropped 4 bases and J dropped 2 bases, with 12 bases sitting between them. The CDR3 nucleotides read TGTGCCAGCAGTGTACACTCGTCGGCCTACGAGCAGTACTTC. Protein product: CASSVHSSAYEQYF.

This clone was seen only once. This sequence joins TRBV30 and TRBJ1-4, with 7 bases lining up with TRBD1. In germline, CDR1 is GTSNPN, CDR2 SVGIG (reference sequence). V gave up 5 bases and J gave up 7 bases; unmatched junction bases: 7. The CDR3 extends over 13 amino acids. The chain's CDR3 is CAWLQGGSEKLFF. CDR3 in DNA: TGTGCCTGGCTCCAGGGGGGGAGTGAAAAACTGTTTTTT.

The chain links TRBV28 to TRBJ2-1, with TRBD2 identical over 12 bases. In germline, CDR1 is MDHEN, CDR2 SYDVKM. V gave up 1 base and J gave up 0 bases; unmatched junction bases: 7. The CDR3 runs 19 residues. The chain's CDR3 is CASSLSGLAGGSSYNEQFF. CDR3 coding DNA: TGTGCCAGCAGTTTATCTGGCCTAGCGGGAGGGAGCTCCTACAATGAGCAGTTCTTC.

The J gene is TRBJ2-1, the V gene TRBV19; maybe TRBD1 (8 bases). Trimming removed 8 bases from V and 9 bases from J, with 17 bases in between. Per germline, CDR1 LNHDA and CDR2 SQIVND (reference sequence). CDR3 size: 13 residues. The CDR3 nucleotides are TGTGCCAGTCGGGGGGACAGGTCGCCTGAGCAGTTCTTC. Its protein product is CASRGDRSPEQFF. The complete variable domain, with remaining parts taken from reference TRBV19 and TRBJ2-1, reads DGGITQSPKYLFRKEGQNVTLSCEQNLNHDAMYWYRQDPGQGLRLIYYSQIVNDFQKGDIAEGYSVSREKKESFPLTVTSAQKNPTAFYLCASRGDRSPEQFFGPGTRLTVL.

The V call is TRBV7-2, the J call TRBJ2-3; 9 bases align to TRBD2. With V trimmed by 1 base and J by 6 bases, 11 bases remained unmatched. The CDR3 consists of 17 residues. Germline assignment: CDR1 SGHTA and CDR2 FQGNSA. The CDR3 sequence is CASSLVSGVAGADTQYF. CDR3 DNA sequence: TGTGCCAGCAGCTTAGTTAGTGGGGTAGCGGGAGCTGATACGCAGTATTTT.

V gene TRBV30 combines with J gene TRBJ1-2; 7 positions agree with TRBD1. CDR1 and CDR2 (germline): GTSNPN, SVGIG (reference sequence). The trim removed 0 bases at V and 6 bases at J, leaving 4 bases unmatched. This CDR3 has 13 residues. CDR3 protein: CAWSVHQGDGYTF. The CDR3 region has the DNA TGTGCCTGGAGTGTACACCAGGGGGATGGCTACACCTTC.

The chain recombines TRBV5-6 with TRBJ1-4; D gene uncertain. From germline, CDR1 is SGHDT and CDR2 YYEEEE. This CDR3 is built from 14 residues. Between the trimmed V and J ends, which lost 1 base and 4 bases, there was a span of 8 bases. CDR3 in DNA: TGTGCCAGCAGCTTGCTAATCCGTAATGAAAAACTGTTTTTT. Translated, it gives CASSLLIRNEKLFF.

This clone has only one observation. The chain combines TRBV5-6 with TRBJ2-1; D may be TRBD1 or TRBD2 (6 bases each). This CDR3 spans 16 amino acids. Trimming stripped 4 bases from V and 3 bases from J, with 17 bases between. CDR1 is SGHDT and CDR2 is YYEEEE in the germline V gene. The CDR3 loop reads CASSRRRGQVYNEQFF. The CDR3, as DNA: TGTGCCAGCAGCCGGAGGAGGGGACAAGTCTACAATGAGCAGTTCTTC. The whole variable domain, remainder taken from reference TRBV5-6 and TRBJ2-1, is DAGVTQSPTHLIKTRGQQVTLRCSPKSGHDTVSWYQQALGQGPQFIFQYYEEEERQRGNFPDRFSGHQFPNYSSELNVNALLLGDSALYLCASSRRRGQVYNEQFFGPGTRLTVL.

This rearrangement joins TRBV28 to TRBJ2-5; D may be TRBD1 or TRBD2 (5 bases each). The V and J ends lost 7 bases and 5 bases respectively, with 20 bases between them. The CDR3 runs 15 residues. In germline, CDR1 is MDHEN, CDR2 SYDVKM. CDR3: CASTLIAGARETQYF. CDR3 sequence (DNA): TGTGCCAGCACCTTAATAGCCGGGGCCCGTGAGACCCAGTACTTC.

The rearrangement uses TRBV28 and TRBJ1-2; no reliable D call. Germline V gene sequence: CDR1 MDHEN, CDR2 SYDVKM. This CDR3 is 12 amino acids long. CDR3 residues: CAADDSFSGYTF. As DNA, the CDR3 is TGTGCTGCGGACGACTCTTTCTCTGGCTACACCTTC.

The J gene is TRBJ2-1, the V gene TRBV5-1; a possible D gene is TRBD2 (5 bases). Germline V lookup: CDR1 SGHRS, CDR2 YFSETQ. V was pared by 0 bases and J by 2 bases, with 12 bases between. CDR3 length: 16 amino acids. CDR3 amino acids: CASSLARAGTYNEQFF. The CDR3 DNA follows: TGCGCCAGCAGCTTGGCCCGGGCGGGTACCTACAATGAGCAGTTCTTC.

The J gene is TRBJ1-1, the V gene TRBV5-1; TRBD1 might be the D (5 bases). V gave up 4 bases and J gave up 2 bases, with 12 bases separating them. The germline gives CDR1 SGHRS, CDR2 YFSETQ. This CDR3 spans 14 amino acids. CDR3 nucleotides: TGCGCCAGCAGCGGGGGACGGCAAAACACTGAAGCTTTCTTT. Amino acid sequence: CASSGGRQNTEAFF.

This chain joins TRBV7-2 and TRBJ2-1; D is uncertain. The V end was cut by 5 bases, the J end by 9 bases, with 11 bases between. There are 12 residues in the CDR3. CDR1 and CDR2 from the germline V gene are SGHTA and FQGNSA. CDR3 amino acids: CASSPQTLEQFF. The CDR3 region has the DNA TGTGCCAGCAGCCCCCAGACGCTTGAGCAGTTCTTC.

The chain joins TRBV2 to TRBJ2-7, with D tentatively TRBD1 (5 bases). V lost 2 bases to trimming and J lost 0 bases, with 8 bases between them. Germline CDR1 is SNHLY and CDR2 is FYNNEI. The CDR3 runs 14 residues. CDR3 in DNA: TGTGCCAGCAGTGAACAGGGTTTCTCCTACGAGCAGTACTTC. It codes for CASSEQGFSYEQYF.

The chain recombines TRBV2 with TRBJ2-7; 8 bases line up with TRBD1. This CDR3 has 15 amino acids. Per the germline V gene, CDR1 is SNHLY and CDR2 is FYNNEI. Trimming removed 6 bases from V and 2 bases from J; junction bases left unmatched: 9. The CDR3 loop reads CASRKGGQAAYEQYF. The CDR3 DNA follows: TGTGCCAGCAGGAAGGGGGGACAGGCCGCCTACGAGCAGTACTTC.

The chain uses TRBV11-2 and TRBJ2-1; TRBD2 matches at 8 bases. Trimming cost V 1 base and J 0 bases; bases outside gene matches: 2. CDR1 and CDR2 from the germline V gene are SGHAT and FQNNGV. The CDR3 has 16 amino acids. CDR3 nucleotides: TGTGCCAGCAGCTTAGTCCTAGCGGGCTCCTACAATGAGCAGTTCTTC. This encodes CASSLVLAGSYNEQFF.

V and J are TRBV5-5 and TRBJ2-7, with a weak D call TRBD2 (5 bases). Per the germline V gene, CDR1 is SGHKS and CDR2 is YYEKEE (reference sequence). The V end was cut by 0 bases, the J end by 1 base, with 14 bases between. The CDR3 has 16 residues. Here the CDR3 reads CASSLVGFGNSYEQYF. The CDR3 nucleotides are TGTGCCAGCAGCTTGGTTGGGTTCGGGAATTCCTACGAGCAGTACTTC.